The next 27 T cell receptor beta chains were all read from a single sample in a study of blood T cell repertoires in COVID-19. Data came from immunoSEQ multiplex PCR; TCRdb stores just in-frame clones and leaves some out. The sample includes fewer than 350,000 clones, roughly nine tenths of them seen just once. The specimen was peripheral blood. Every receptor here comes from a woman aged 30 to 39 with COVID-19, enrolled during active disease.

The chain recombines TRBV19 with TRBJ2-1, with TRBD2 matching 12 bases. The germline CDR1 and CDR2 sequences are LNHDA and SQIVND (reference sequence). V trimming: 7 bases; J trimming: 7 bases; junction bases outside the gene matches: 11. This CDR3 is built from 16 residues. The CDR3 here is CASKARLAGARNEQFF. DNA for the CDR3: TGTGCCAGTAAAGCAAGACTAGCGGGGGCCCGGAATGAGCAGTTCTTC.

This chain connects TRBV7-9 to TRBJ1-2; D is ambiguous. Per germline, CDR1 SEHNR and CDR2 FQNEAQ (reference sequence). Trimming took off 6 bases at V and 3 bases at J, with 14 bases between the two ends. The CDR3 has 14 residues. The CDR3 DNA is TGTGCCAGCAGGCAGCTGGGCCTGGACTATGGCTACACCTTC. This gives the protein CASRQLGLDYGYTF.

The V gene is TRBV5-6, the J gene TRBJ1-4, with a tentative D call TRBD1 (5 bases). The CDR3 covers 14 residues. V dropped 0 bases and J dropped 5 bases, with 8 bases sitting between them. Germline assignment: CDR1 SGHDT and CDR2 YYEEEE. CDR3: CASSLGAGNEKLFF. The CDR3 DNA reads TGTGCCAGCAGCTTGGGAGCAGGGAATGAAAAACTGTTTTTT.

The CDR3 DNA reads as TGTGCCAGCCTTTCCTCATTGACTGTATATGGCTACACCTTC. Amino acid sequence: CASLSSLTVYGYTF. The rearrangement links TRBV6-5 to TRBJ1-2; D remains ambiguous. CDR3 length equals 14 residues. V shed 8 bases and J shed 5 bases, with 18 bases lying between them. Germline V gene lookup returns CDR1 MNHEY and CDR2 SVGAGI.

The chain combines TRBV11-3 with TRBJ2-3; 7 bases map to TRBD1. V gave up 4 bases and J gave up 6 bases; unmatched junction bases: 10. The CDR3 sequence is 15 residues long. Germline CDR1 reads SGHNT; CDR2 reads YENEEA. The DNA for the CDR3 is TGTGCCAGCAGCTCAGGGGGTGACACGATGGATACGCAGTATTTT. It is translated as CASSSGGDTMDTQYF.

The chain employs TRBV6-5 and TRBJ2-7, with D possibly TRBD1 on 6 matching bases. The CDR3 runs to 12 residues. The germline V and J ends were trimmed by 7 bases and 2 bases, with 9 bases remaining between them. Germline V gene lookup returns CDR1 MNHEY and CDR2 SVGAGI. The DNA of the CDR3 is TGTGCCAGCAAGAGGGGGACCTACGAGCAGTACTTC. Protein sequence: CASKRGTYEQYF.

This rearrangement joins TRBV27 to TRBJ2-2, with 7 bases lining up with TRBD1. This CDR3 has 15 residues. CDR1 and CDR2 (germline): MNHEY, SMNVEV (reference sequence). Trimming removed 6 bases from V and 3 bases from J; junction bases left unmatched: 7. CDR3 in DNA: TGTGCCAGCAGGGCCGACAGGGTACACACCGGGGAGCTGTTTTTT. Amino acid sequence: CASRADRVHTGELFF.

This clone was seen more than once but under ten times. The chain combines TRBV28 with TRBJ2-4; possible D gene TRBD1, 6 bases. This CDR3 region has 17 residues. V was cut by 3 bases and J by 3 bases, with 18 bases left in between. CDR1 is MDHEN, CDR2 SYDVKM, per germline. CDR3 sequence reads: CASSFLSGGAVKNIQYF. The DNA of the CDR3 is TGTGCCAGCAGTTTTTTGTCTGGGGGCGCCGTCAAAAACATTCAGTACTTC.

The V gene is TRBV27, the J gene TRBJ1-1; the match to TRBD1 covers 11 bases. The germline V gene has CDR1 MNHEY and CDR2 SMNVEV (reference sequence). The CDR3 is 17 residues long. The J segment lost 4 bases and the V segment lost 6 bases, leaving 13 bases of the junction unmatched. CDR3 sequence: CASSSGQGAYLCTEAFF. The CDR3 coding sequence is TGTGCCAGCAGCTCAGGACAGGGGGCTTATCTGTGCACTGAAGCTTTCTTT.

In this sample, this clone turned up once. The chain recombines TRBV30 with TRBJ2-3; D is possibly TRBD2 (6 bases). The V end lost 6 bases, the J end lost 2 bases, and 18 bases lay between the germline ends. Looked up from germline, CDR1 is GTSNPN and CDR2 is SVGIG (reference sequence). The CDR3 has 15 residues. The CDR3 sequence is CACKPGGLSTDTQYF. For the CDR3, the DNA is TGTGCCTGTAAACCCGGGGGACTTTCCACAGATACGCAGTATTTT. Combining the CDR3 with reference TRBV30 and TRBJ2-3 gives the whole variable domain SQTIHQWPATLVQPVGSPLSLECTVEGTSNPNLYWYRQAAGRGLQLLFYSVGIGQISSEVPQNLSASRPQDRQFILSSKKLLLSDSGFYLCACKPGGLSTDTQYFGPGTRLTVL.

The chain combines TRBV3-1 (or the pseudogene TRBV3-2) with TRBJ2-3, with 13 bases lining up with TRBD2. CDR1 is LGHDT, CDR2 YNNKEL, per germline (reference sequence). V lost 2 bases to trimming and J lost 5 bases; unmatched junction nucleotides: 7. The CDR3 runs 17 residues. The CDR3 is CASSQPGLAGDKDTQYF. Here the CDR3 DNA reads TGTGCCAGCAGCCAACCTGGACTAGCGGGGGACAAAGATACGCAGTATTTT.

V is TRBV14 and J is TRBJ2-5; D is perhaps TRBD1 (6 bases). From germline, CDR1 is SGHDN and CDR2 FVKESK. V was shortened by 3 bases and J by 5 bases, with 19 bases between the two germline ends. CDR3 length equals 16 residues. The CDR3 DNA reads TGTGCCAGCAGCCATTTAATCGGGACACGCTGGGAGACCCAGTACTTC. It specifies CASSHLIGTRWETQYF.

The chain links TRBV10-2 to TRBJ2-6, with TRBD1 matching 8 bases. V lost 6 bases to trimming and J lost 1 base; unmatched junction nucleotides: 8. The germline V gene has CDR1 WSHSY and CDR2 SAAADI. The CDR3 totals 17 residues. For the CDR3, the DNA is TGCGCCAGCAGAGCCCAGGGGGCTAGGTCTGGGGCCAACGTCCTGACTTTC. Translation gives CASRAQGARSGANVLTF.

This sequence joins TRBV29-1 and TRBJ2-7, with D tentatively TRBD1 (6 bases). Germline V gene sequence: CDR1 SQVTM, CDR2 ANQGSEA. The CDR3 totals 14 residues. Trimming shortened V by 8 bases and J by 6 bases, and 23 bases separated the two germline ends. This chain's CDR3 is CSFRHRVEIAEQYF. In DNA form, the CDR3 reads TGCAGCTTCAGACACAGGGTCGAAATCGCCGAGCAGTACTTC.

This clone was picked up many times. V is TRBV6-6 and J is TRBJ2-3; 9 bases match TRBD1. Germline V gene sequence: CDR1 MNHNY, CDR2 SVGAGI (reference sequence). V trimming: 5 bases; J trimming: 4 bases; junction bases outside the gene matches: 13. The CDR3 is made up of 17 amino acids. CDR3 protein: CASSRRGGQGGSDTQYF. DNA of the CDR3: TGTGCCAGCAGTCGTCGTGGGGGACAGGGAGGGTCAGATACGCAGTATTTT.

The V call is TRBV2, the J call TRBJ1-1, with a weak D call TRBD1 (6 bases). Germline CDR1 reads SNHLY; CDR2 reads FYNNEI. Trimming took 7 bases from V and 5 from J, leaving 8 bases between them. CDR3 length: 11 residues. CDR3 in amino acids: CASTGVTEAFF. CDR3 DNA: TGTGCCAGCACAGGGGTGACTGAAGCTTTCTTT. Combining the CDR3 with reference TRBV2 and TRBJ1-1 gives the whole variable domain EPEVTQTPSHQVTQMGQEVILRCVPISNHLYFYWYRQILGQKVEFLVSFYNNEISEKSEIFDDQFSVERPDGSNFTLKIRSTKLEDSAMYFCASTGVTEAFFGQGTRLTVV.

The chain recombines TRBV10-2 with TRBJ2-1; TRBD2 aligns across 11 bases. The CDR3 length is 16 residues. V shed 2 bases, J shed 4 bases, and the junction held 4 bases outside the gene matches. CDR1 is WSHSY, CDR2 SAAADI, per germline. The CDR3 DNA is TGCGCCAGCAGTGAGGTAGCGGGGGGGCGATACAATGAGCAGTTCTTC. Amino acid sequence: CASSEVAGGRYNEQFF.

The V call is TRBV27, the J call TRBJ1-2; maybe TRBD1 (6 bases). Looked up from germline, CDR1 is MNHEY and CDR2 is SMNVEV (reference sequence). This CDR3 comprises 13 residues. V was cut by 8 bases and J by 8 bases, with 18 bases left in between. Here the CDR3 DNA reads TGTGCCAGCCACCCACAGGGTTCATTCGGCTACACCTTC. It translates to CASHPQGSFGYTF.

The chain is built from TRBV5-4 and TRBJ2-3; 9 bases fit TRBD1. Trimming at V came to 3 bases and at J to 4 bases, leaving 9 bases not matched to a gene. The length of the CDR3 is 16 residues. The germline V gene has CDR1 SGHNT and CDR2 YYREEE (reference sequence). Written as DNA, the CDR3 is TGTGCCAGCAGCTCCAAGGGACAGGGTGGGGCAGATACGCAGTATTTT. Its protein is CASSSKGQGGADTQYF.

The CDR3 is CASSSYRGSNEKLFF. CDR3 nucleotide sequence: TGTGCCAGCAGTTCCTACAGGGGTTCTAATGAAAAACTGTTTTTT. The chain is built from TRBV28 and TRBJ1-4; 7 bases map to TRBD1. The CDR3 runs 15 residues. Germline V CDR1 and CDR2: MDHEN, SYDVKM. V lost 4 bases, J lost 3 bases, and 5 bases stayed unmatched.

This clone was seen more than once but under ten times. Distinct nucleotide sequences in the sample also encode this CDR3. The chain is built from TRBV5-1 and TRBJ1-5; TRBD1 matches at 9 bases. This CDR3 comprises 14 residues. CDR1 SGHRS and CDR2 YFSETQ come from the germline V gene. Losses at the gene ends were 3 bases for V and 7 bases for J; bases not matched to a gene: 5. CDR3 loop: CASSWTGDDQPQHF. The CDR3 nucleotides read TGCGCCAGCAGCTGGACAGGGGATGACCAGCCCCAGCATTTT.

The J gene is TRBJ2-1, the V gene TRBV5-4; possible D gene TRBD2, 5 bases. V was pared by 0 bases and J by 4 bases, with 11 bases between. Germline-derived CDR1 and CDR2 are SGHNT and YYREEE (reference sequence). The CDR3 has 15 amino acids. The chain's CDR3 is CASSLEAGLYNEQFF. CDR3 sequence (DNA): TGTGCCAGCAGCTTGGAGGCGGGCCTATACAATGAGCAGTTCTTC.

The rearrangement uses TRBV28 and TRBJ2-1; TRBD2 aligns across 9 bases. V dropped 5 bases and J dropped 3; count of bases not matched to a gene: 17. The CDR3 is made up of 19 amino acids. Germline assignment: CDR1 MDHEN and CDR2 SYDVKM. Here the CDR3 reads CASSAILSGGGSNYNEQFF. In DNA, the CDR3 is TGTGCCAGCAGTGCTATTCTTAGCGGGGGAGGATCAAACTACAATGAGCAGTTCTTC.

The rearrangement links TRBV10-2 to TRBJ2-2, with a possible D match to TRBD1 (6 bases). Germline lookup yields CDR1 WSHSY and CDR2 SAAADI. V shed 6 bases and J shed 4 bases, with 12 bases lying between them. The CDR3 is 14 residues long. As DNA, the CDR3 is TGCGCCAGCAGACCAACAGGGCTCACCGGGGAGCTGTTTTTT. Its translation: CASRPTGLTGELFF.

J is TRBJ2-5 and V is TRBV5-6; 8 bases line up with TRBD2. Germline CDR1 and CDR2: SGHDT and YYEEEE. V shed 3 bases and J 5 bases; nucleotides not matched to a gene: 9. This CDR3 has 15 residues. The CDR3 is CASSSGGPRFETQYF. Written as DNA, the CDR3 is TGTGCCAGCAGCTCGGGGGGGCCGAGGTTTGAGACCCAGTACTTC.

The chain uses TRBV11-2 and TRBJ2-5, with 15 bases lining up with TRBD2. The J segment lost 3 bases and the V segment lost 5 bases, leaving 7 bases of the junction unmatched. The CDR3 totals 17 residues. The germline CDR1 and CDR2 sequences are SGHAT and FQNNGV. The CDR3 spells CASSGWTSGGAEETQYF. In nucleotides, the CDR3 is TGTGCCAGCAGCGGCTGGACTAGCGGGGGGGCTGAAGAGACCCAGTACTTC.

The CDR3, as DNA: TGTGCCAGCAGCGTTTATAGCGGGGGAAACAATGAGCAGTTCTTC. Translation gives CASSVYSGGNNEQFF. The chain couples TRBV7-2 to TRBJ2-1, with 9 bases identical to TRBD2. V shed 5 bases, J shed 5 bases, and the junction held 7 bases outside the gene matches. The CDR3 is 15 amino acids. CDR1 SGHTA and CDR2 FQGNSA come from the germline V gene.